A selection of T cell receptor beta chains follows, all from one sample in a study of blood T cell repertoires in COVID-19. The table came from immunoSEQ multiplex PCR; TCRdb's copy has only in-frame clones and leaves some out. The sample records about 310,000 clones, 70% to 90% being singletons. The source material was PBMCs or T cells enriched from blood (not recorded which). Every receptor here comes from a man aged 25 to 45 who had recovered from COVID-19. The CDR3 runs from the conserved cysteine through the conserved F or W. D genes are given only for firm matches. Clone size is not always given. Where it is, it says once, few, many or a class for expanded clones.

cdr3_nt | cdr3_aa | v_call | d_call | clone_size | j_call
TGTGCCAGCAGCTTGAGAGGTAGCCCGGACACCGGGGAGCTGTTTTTT | CASSLRGSPDTGELFF | TRBV11-2 | - | - | TRBJ2-2
TGTGCCAGCAGCTACGACAGGGGGACTGGAAACACCATATATTTT | CASSYDRGTGNTIYF | TRBV6-5 | TRBD1 | many | TRBJ1-3
TGCGCCAGCAGCTTGTTGGAGGGCTCCTACAATGAGCAGTTCTTC | CASSLLEGSYNEQFF | TRBV5-1 | - | - | TRBJ2-1
TGTGCCAGCTCACGGGGCTCGAATGAAAAACTGTTTTTT | CASSRGSNEKLFF | TRBV18 | - | - | TRBJ1-4
TGTGCCAGCAGCCTCGATAGCGGGGGCCTACCCTACGAGCAGTACTTC | CASSLDSGGLPYEQYF | TRBV7-2 | TRBD2 | - | TRBJ2-7
TGTGCCAGTAGTTTGTCAGGCCTCATCTACGAGCAGTACTTC | CASSLSGLIYEQYF | TRBV19 | - | - | TRBJ2-7
TGTGCCAGCAGTAGGACAGACTATGGCTACACCTTC | CASSRTDYGYTF | TRBV6-2/TRBV6-3 | - | - | TRBJ1-2
TGTGCCAGCACCCCCATCAGGAATTCACCCCTCCACTTT | CASTPIRNSPLHF | TRBV6-5 | - | - | TRBJ1-6
TGTGCCAGTAGTGCCCCGGGACAGCCGAACACTGAAGCTTTCTTT | CASSAPGQPNTEAFF | TRBV19 | TRBD1 | - | TRBJ1-1
TGTGCCAGCAGTTTAGCCGGGGATGAAAAACTGTTTTTT | CASSLAGDEKLFF | TRBV12-3/TRBV12-4 | - | - | TRBJ1-4
TGTGCCAGTAGCACGACAGGGGGTGAAACCTACGAGCAGTACTTC | CASSTTGGETYEQYF | TRBV19 | TRBD1 | - | TRBJ2-7
TGCGCCAGCAGCTTTGGGCGACGGACAGATACGCAGTATTTT | CASSFGRRTDTQYF | TRBV5-1 | - | - | TRBJ2-3
TGTGCCAGCAGTCTGACAGGGGAGGGCTCTGGAAACACCATATATTTT | CASSLTGEGSGNTIYF | TRBV6-6 | TRBD1 | - | TRBJ1-3
TGTGCCAGTAGTAAAGACACCGGGACAGGGGGGAAGCCCCAGCATTTT | CASSKDTGTGGKPQHF | TRBV19 | TRBD1 | - | TRBJ1-5
TGTGCCAGCAGTTACTCGATAGTCAGGGGAATCAGTGAAGCTTTCTTT | CASSYSIVRGISEAFF | TRBV6-5 | - | - | TRBJ1-1
TGCGCCAGCAGCTTGGCCAAAAGCGGGGCTCAAGAGACCCAGTACTTC | CASSLAKSGAQETQYF | TRBV5-1 | TRBD2 | - | TRBJ2-5
TGTGCCAGCTCCCGTGAGAGGACTAACTATGGCTACACCTTC | CASSRERTNYGYTF | TRBV18 | - | - | TRBJ1-2
TGTGCCAGCAGCCCGGAAGGTAGCGGGGTCAATGCTTGGGAGACCCAGTACTTC | CASSPEGSGVNAWETQYF | TRBV5-5 | TRBD2 | - | TRBJ2-5
TGTGCCAGCAGTTCTCCTGGAAACACCATATATTTT | CASSSPGNTIYF | TRBV25-1 | - | - | TRBJ1-3
TGTGCCAGTAGTGGGCAGGCCTACGAGCAGTACTTC | CASSGQAYEQYF | TRBV19 | - | - | TRBJ2-7